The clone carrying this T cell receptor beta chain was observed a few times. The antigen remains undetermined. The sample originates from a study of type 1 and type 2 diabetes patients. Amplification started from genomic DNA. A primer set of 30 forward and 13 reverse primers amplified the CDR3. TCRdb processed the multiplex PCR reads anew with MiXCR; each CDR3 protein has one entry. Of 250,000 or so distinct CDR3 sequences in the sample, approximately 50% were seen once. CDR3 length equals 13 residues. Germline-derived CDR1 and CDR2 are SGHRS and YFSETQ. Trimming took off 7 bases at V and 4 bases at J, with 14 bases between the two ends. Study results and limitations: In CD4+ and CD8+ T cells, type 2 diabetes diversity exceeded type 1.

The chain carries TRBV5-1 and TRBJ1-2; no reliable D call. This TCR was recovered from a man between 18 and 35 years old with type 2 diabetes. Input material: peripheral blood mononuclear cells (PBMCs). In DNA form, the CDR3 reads TGCGCCAGCCCCCGTAGGGAGCTCTATGGCTACACCTTC. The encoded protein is CASPRRELYGYTF.